This T cell receptor beta chain was observed in a study of blood T cell repertoires in COVID-19. The length of the CDR3 is 15 residues. CDR1 and CDR2 from the germline V gene are KGHDR and SFDVKD. Trimming took 4 bases from V and 6 from J, leaving 15 bases between them. Produced via immunoSEQ multiplex PCR; TCRdb's table is partial and in-frame only. Here the sample spans approximately 190,000 clones, approximately 84% being singletons. The TCR comes from a woman aged 70-85 years with active or convalescent COVID-19. The V call is TRBV24-1, the J call TRBJ2-1; D may be TRBD2 (6 bases). The sequencing input was peripheral blood. CDR3 sequence reads: CATSEGGTSGNEQFF. The CDR3 DNA follows: TGTGCCACCAGTGAGGGGGGTACTAGTGGCAATGAGCAGTTCTTC.